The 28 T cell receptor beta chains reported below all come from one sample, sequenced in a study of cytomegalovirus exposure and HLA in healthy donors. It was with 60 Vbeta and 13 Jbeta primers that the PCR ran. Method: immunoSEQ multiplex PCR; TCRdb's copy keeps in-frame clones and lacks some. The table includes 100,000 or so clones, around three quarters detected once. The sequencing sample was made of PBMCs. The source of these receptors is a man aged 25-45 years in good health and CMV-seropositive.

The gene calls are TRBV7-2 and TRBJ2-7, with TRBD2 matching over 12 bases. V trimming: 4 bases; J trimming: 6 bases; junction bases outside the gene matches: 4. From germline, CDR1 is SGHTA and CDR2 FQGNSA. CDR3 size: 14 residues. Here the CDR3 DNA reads TGTGCCAGCAGCTACACTAGCGGGAGGTCCGAGCAGTACTTC. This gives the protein CASSYTSGRSEQYF.

Written as DNA, the CDR3 is TGTGCCAGCAGCCTACAGGGGGCAGGCCAGCCCCAGCATTTT. Amino acids: CASSLQGAGQPQHF. The chain employs TRBV7-2 and TRBJ1-5; 9 nucleotides align to TRBD1. J was trimmed by 7 bases and V by 5 bases; bases with no gene match: 6. Germline lookup yields CDR1 SGHTA and CDR2 FQGNSA. The CDR3 covers 14 residues. The entire variable domain, with the rest obtained from reference TRBV7-2 and TRBJ1-5, is as follows: GAGVSQSPSNKVTEKGKDVELRCDPISGHTALYWYRQSLGQGLEFLIYFQGNSAPDKSGLPSDRFSAERTGGSVSTLTIQRTQQEDSAVYLCASSLQGAGQPQHFGDGTRLSIL.

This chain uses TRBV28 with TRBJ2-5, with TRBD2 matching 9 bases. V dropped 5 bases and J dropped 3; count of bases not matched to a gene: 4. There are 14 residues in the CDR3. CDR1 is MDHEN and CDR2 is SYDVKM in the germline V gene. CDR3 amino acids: CASSPLAGEETQYF. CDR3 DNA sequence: TGTGCCAGCAGTCCACTAGCGGGTGAAGAGACCCAGTACTTC.

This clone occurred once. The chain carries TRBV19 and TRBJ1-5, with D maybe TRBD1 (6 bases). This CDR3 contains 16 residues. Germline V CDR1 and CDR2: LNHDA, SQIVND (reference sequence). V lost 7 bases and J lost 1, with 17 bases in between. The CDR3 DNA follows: TGTGCCAGTAACACCCGGGGGCGGGGGAGCAATCAGCCCCAGCATTTT. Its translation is CASNTRGRGSNQPQHF.

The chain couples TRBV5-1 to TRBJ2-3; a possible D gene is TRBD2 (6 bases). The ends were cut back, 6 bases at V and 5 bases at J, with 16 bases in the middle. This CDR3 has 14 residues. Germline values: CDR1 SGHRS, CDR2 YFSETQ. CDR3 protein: CASTIAVPGDTQYF. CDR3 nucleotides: TGCGCCAGCACCATAGCGGTTCCTGGAGATACGCAGTATTTT.

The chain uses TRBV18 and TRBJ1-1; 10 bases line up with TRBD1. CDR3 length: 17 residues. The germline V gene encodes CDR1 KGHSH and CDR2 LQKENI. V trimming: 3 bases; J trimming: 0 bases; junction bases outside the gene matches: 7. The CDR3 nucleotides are TGTGCCAGCTCACCGACAGGGGGCGAGAGGATGAACACTGAAGCTTTCTTT. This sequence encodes CASSPTGGERMNTEAFF.

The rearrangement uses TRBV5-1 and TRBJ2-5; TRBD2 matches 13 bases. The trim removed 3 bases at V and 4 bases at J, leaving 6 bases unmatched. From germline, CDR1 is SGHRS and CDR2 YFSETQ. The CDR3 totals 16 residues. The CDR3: CASSSAWTSGGETQYF. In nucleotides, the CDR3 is TGCGCCAGCAGCTCCGCTTGGACTAGCGGGGGAGAGACCCAGTACTTC.

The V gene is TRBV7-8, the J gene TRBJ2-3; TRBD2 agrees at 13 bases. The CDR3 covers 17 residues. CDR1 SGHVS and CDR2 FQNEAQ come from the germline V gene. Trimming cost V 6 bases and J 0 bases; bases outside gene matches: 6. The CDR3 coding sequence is TGTGCCAGCAGACGGACTAGCGGGGGATTTAGCACAGATACGCAGTATTTT. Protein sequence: CASRRTSGGFSTDTQYF.

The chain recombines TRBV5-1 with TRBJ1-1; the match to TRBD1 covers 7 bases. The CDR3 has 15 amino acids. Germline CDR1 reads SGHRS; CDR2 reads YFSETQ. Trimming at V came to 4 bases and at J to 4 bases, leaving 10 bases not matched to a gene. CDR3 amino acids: CASSTRQGGGTEAFF. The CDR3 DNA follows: TGCGCCAGCAGCACTCGACAGGGTGGTGGCACTGAAGCTTTCTTT.

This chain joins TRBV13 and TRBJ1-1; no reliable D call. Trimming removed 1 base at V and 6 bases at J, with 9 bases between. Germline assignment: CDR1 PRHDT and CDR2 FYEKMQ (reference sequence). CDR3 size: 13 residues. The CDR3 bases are TGTGCCAGCAGCTTAGACACGGAGGCTGAAGCTTTCTTT. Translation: CASSLDTEAEAFF.

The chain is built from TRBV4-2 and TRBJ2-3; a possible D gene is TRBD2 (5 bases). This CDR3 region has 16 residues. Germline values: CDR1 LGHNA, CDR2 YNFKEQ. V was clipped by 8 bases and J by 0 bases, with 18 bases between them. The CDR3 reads CASSGLASTSTDTQYF. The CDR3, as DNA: TGTGCCAGCTCGGGTTTAGCTAGCACTAGCACAGATACGCAGTATTTT.

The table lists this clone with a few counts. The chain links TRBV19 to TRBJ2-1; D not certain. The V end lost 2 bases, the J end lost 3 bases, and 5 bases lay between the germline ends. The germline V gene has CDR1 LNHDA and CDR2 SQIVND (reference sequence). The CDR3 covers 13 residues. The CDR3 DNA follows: TGTGCCAGTAGTATACAGGACTACAATGAGCAGTTCTTC. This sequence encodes CASSIQDYNEQFF.

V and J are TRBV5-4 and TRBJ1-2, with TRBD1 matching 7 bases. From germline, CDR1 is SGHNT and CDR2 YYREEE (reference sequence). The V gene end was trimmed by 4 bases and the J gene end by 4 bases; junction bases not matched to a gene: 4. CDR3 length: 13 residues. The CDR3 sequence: CASSNRGAYGYTF. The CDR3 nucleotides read TGTGCCAGCAGCAACAGGGGTGCCTATGGCTACACCTTC.

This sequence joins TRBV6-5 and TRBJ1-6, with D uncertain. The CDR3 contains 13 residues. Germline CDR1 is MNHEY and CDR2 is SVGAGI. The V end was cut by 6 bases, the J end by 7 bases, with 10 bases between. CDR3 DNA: TGTGCCAGCAGAGAGATGAGAAATTCACCCCTCCACTTT. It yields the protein CASREMRNSPLHF.

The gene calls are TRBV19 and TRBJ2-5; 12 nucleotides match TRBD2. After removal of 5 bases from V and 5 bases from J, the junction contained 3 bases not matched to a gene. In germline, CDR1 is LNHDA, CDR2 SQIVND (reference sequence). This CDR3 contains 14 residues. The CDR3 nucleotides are TGTGCCAGTAGTTCTAGCGGGAGGGGGGAGACCCAGTACTTC. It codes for CASSSSGRGETQYF. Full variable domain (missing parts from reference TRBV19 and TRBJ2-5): DGGITQSPKYLFRKEGQNVTLSCEQNLNHDAMYWYRQDPGQGLRLIYYSQIVNDFQKGDIAEGYSVSREKKESFPLTVTSAQKNPTAFYLCASSSSGRGETQYFGPGTRLLVL.

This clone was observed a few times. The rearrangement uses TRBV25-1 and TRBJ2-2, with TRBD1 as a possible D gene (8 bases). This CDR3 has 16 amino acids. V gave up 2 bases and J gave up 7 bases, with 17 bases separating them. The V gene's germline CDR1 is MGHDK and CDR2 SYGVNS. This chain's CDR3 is CASSELQGAGDGELFF. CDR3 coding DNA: TGTGCCAGCAGTGAACTCCAGGGGGCGGGGGACGGGGAGCTGTTTTTT.

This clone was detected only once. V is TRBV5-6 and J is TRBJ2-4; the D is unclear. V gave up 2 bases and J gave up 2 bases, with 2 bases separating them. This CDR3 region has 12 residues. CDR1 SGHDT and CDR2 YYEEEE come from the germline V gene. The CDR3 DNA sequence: TGTGCCAGCAGCTTCTCCAAAAACATTCAGTACTTC. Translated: CASSFSKNIQYF.

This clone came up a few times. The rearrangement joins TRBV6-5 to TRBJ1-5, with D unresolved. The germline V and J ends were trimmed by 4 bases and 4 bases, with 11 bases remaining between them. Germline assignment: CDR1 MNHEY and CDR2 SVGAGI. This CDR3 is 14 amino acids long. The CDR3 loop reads CASSSGRGNQPQHF. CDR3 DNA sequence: TGTGCCAGCAGTTCCGGACGAGGGAATCAGCCCCAGCATTTT.

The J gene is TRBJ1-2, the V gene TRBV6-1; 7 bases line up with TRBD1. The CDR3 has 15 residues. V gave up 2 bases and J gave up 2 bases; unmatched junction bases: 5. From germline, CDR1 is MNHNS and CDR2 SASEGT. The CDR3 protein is CASSERWTGNYGYTF. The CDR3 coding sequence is TGTGCCAGCAGTGAACGGTGGACAGGCAACTATGGCTACACCTTC.

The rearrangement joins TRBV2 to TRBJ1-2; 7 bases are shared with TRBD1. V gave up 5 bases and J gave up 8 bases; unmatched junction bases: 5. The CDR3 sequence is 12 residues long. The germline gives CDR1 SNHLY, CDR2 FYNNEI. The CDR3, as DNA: TGTGCCAGCAGTTGGGACAGCGGAGGCTACACCTTC. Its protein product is CASSWDSGGYTF.

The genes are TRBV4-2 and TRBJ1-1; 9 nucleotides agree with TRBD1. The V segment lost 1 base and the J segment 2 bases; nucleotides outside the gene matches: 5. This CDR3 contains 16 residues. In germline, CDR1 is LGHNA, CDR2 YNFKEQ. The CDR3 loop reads CASSQAGTGFNTEAFF. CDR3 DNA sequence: TGTGCCAGCAGCCAAGCCGGGACAGGGTTTAACACTGAAGCTTTCTTT.

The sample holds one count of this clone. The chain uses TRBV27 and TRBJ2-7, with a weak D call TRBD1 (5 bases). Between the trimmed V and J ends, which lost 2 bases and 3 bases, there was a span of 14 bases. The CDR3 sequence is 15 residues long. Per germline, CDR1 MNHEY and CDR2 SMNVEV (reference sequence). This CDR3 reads CASSLRQGWGYEQYF. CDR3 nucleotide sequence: TGTGCCAGCAGTTTACGGCAGGGATGGGGCTACGAGCAGTACTTC.

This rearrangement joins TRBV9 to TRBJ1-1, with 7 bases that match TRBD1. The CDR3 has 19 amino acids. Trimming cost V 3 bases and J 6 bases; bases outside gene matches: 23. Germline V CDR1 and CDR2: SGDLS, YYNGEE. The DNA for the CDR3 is TGTGCCAGCAGCGATTCTAATTCCGGGACAGATAGACCAGGGGCTGAAGCTTTCTTT. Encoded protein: CASSDSNSGTDRPGAEAFF.

The CDR3 sequence: CATRSRGHADTEAFF. CDR3 bases: TGCGCCACCCGATCCAGGGGGCACGCGGACACTGAAGCTTTCTTT. The V gene is TRBV5-1, the J gene TRBJ1-1, with 8 positions matching TRBD1. V lost 9 bases, J lost 3 bases, and 13 bases stayed unmatched. Germline lookup yields CDR1 SGHRS and CDR2 YFSETQ. CDR3 size: 15 residues.

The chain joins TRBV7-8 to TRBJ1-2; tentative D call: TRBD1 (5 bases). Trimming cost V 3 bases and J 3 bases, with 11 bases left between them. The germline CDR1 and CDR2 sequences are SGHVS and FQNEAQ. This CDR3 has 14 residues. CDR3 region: CASSLGGEYYGYTF. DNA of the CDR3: TGTGCCAGCAGCTTGGGGGGTGAATACTATGGCTACACCTTC.

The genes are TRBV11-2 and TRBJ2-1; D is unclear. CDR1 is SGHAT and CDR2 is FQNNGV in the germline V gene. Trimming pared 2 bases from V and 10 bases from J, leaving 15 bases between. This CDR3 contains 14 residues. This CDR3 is CASSLLMIKQEQFF. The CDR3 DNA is TGTGCCAGCAGCTTACTGATGATCAAACAAGAGCAGTTCTTC.

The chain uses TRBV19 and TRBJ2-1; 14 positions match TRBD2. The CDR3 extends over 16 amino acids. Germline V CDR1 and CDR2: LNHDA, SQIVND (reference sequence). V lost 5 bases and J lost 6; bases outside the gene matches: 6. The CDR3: CASSSGLAGGPNEQFF. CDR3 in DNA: TGTGCCAGTAGTTCAGGACTAGCGGGAGGTCCCAATGAGCAGTTCTTC.

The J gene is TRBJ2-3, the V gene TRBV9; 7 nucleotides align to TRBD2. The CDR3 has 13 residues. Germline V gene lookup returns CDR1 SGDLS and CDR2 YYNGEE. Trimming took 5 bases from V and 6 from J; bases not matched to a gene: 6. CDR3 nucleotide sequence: TGTGCCAGCAGGGACCGGGGGGTGGATACGCAGTATTTT. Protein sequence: CASRDRGVDTQYF.